This T cell receptor beta chain is from a study of blood T cell repertoires in COVID-19. The overall study: Sources were T cells, B-cell-depleted T cells, or PBMCs; the material itself was cDNA or gDNA.

The CDR3 has 13 amino acids. J was trimmed by 6 bases and V by 7 bases; bases with no gene match: 8. Original processing methods: Reference gene primers were amplified, and this amplification served to estimate nucleated cell counts. The method was immunoSEQ multiplex PCR; TCRdb's version includes in-frame clones alone and lacks a portion of them. V and J calls and clone size are those listed in that table; D and trimming were worked out from the DNA. The table has about 53,000 clones, just under 80% seen once. This sequence joins TRBV12-3 or TRBV12-4 and TRBJ1-2; 7 nucleotides align to TRBD1. Sequenced sample: peripheral blood. The TCR originated in a human donor with active or convalescent COVID-19. The donor label of this sample is uncertain. The DNA of the CDR3 is TGTGCCAGCACCCCGACAGGGCGGAATGGCTACACCTTC. This encodes CASTPTGRNGYTF.